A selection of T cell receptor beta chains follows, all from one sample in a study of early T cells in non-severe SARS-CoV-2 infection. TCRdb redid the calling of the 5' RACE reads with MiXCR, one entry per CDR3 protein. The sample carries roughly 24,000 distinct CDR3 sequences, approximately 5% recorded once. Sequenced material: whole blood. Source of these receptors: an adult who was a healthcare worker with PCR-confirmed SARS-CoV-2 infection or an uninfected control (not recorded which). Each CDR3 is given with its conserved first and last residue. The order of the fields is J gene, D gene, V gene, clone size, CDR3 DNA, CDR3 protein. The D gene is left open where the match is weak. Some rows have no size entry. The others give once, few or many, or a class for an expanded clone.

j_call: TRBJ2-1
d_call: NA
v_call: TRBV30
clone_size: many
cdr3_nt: TGTGCCTGGCTTCAATGGAATGAGCAGTTCTTC
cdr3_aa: CAWLQWNEQFF

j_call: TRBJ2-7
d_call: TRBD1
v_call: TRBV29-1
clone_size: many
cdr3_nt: TGCAGCGTCCTTGACAGGGGCAGCTCCTACGAGCAGTACTTC
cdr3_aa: CSVLDRGSSYEQYF

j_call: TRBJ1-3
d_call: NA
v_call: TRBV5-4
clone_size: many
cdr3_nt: TGTGCCAGCAGCTTGGGAGGGCAGACCGCGCGTGGAAACACCATATATTTT
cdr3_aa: CASSLGGQTARGNTIYF

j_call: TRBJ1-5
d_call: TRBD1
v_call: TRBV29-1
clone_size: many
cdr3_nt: TGCAGCGTCGGACAGGGGGATGCCGATGCCTTGCCCCAGCATTTT
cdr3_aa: CSVGQGDADALPQHF

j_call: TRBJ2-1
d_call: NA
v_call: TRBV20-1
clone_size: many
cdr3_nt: TGCAGTGCGGAAACACACAGGGCTGGATACAATGAGCAGTTCTTC
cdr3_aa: CSAETHRAGYNEQFF

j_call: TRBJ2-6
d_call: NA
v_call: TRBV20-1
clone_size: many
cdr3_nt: TGCAGTGCTACGGGACGGGGAGTCTCTGGGGCCAACGTCCTGACTTTC
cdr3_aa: CSATGRGVSGANVLTF

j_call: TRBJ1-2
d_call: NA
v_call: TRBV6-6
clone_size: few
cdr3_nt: TGTGCCAGCAGTCGGGGGGACGGAAACTATGGCTACACCTTC
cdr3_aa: CASSRGDGNYGYTF

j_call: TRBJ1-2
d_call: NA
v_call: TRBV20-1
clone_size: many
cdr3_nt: TGCAGTGCCCCGGAAAGGGTGAACTATGGCTACACCTTC
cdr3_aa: CSAPERVNYGYTF

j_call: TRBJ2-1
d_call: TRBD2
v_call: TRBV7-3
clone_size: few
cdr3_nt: TGTGCCAGCAGCTCAGCCCTTAGCGGGGGGGCCGGTGATGAGCAGTTCTTC
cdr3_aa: CASSSALSGGAGDEQFF

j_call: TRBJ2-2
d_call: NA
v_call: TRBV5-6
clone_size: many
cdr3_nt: TGTGCCAGCAGCTTGGGTACGTCGGGGAACACCGGGGAGCTGTTTTTT
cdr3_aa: CASSLGTSGNTGELFF

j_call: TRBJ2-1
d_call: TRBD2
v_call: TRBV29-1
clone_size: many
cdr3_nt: TGCAGCGTCGAGGAGCGGGGGGGCATTGATGAGCAGTTCTTC
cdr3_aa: CSVEERGGIDEQFF

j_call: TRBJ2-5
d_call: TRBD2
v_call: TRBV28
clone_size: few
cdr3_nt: TGTGCCAGCAGCCGCGGGGGGGCCTGGGAGACCCAGTACTTC
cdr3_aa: CASSRGGAWETQYF

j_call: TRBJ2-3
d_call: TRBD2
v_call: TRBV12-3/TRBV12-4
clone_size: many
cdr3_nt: TGTGCCAGTAATGGGGGGGTAGGCACAGATACGCAGTATTTT
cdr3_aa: CASNGGVGTDTQYF

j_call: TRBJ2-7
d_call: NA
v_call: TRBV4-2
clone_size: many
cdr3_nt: TGTGCCAGCAGCCAAGATCGGCGCGAGCAGTACTTC
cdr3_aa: CASSQDRREQYF

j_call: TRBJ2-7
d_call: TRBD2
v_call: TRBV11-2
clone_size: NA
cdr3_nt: TGTGCCAGCAGCTCTAGCGGGGGGTACGAGCAGTACTTC
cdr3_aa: CASSSSGGYEQYF

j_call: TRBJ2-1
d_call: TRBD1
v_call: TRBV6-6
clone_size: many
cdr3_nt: TGTGCCAGCAGTGCAACCGGGACAGGACACAATGAGCAGTTCTTC
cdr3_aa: CASSATGTGHNEQFF

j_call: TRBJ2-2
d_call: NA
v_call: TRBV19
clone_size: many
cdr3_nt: TGTGCCAGTACCCCCGGCCCGGGGAACACCGGGGAGCTGTTTTTT
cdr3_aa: CASTPGPGNTGELFF

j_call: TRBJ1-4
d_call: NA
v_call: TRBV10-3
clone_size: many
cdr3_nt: TGTGCCATCAGTGAGTCGGGCAGTTTTAATGAAAAACTGTTTTTT
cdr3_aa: CAISESGSFNEKLFF

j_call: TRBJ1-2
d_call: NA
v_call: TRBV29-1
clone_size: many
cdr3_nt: TGCAGCGTTGAAGGGACAGTACGATCTTATGGCTACACCTTC
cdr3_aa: CSVEGTVRSYGYTF

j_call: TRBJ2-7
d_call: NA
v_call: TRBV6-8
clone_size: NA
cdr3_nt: TGTGCCAGCAGTTTAATTCGGTCATGGAGGGGCGAGCAGTACTTC
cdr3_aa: CASSLIRSWRGEQYF

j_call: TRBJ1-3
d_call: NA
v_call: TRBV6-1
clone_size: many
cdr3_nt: TGTGCCTCCTCGGCGAGTCCGAGGTACAGCTCTGGAAACACCATATATTTT
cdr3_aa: CASSASPRYSSGNTIYF

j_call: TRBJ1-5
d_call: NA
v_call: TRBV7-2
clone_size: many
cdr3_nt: TGTGCCAGCAGCGCCGGGTTTAGCAATCAGCCCCAGCATTTT
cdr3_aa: CASSAGFSNQPQHF

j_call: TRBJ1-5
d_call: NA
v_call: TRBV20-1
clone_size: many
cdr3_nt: TGCAGTGCCGGTCCCCCAGGGCAGGCCGCAGGCAATCAGCCCCAGCATTTT
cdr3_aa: CSAGPPGQAAGNQPQHF

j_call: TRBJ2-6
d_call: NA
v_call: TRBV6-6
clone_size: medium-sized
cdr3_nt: TGTGCCAGCAGTTCTACGGGGGCAAGTGGGGCCAACGTCCTGACTTTC
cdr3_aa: CASSSTGASGANVLTF

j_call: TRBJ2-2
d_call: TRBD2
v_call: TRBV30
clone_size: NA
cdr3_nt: TGTGCCTGTGCTAGCGGGGGAGATCCCGGGGAGCTGTTTTTT
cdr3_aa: CACASGGDPGELFF

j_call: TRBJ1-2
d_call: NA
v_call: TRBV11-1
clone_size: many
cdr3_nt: TGTGCCAGCAGCCGAGTAGGGGCAGGCGATGGCTACACCTTC
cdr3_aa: CASSRVGAGDGYTF

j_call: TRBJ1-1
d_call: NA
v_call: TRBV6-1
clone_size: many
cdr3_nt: TGTGCCAGCAGTGAAGCGCTATATCGGAGGGCGGAAGCTTTCTTT
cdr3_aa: CASSEALYRRAEAFF

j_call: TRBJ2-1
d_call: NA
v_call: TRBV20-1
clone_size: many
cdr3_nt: TGCAGTGCTAGCGAGCGCGACAGGTTCTTC
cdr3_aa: CSASERDRFF

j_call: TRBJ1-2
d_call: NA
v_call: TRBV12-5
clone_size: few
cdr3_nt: TGTGCTAGTGGCTGGGGGGAACGGGTCTATGGCTACACCTTC
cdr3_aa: CASGWGERVYGYTF

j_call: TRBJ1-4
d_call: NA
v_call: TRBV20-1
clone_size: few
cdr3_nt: TGCAGTGCTTACAGAACAGGCCGACGAAATGAAAAACTGTTTTTT
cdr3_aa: CSAYRTGRRNEKLFF

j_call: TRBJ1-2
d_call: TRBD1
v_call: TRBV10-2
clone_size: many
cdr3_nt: TGCGCCAGCAGTCCAGACAGGGGGCTCGGCTATGGCTACACCTTC
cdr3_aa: CASSPDRGLGYGYTF

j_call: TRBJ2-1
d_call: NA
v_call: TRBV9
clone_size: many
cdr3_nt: TGTGCCAGCAGCGCTACCCAAGCGTATAGCGGTGAGCAGTTCTTC
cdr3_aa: CASSATQAYSGEQFF

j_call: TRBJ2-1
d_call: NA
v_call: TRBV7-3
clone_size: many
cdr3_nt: TGTGCCAGCAGCTCAGCCGGACGGGACAATGAGCAGTTCTTC
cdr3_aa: CASSSAGRDNEQFF

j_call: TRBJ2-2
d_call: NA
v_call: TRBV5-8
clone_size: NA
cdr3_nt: TGTGCCAGCAGCCTACAGGGACCCGGGGAGCTGTTTTTT
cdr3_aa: CASSLQGPGELFF

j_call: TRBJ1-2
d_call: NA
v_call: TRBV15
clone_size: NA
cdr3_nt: TGTGCCACCAGCAGACACGACAGGCGCTATGGCTACACCTTC
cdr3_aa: CATSRHDRRYGYTF

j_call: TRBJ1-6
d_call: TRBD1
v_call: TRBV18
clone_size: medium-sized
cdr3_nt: TGTGCCAGCTCGGTTGGACAGGGGGCAGAAAATTCACCCCTCCACTTT
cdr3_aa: CASSVGQGAENSPLHF

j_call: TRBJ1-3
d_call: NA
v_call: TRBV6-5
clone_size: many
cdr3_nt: TGTGCCAGCAGCGTGGGAAACACCATATATTTT
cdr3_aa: CASSVGNTIYF

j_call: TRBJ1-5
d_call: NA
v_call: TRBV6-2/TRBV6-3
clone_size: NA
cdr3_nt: TGTGCCAGCAGCGCGGACACCAATCAGCCCCAGCATTTT
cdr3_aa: CASSADTNQPQHF

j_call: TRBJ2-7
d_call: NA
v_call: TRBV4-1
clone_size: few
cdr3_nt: TGCGCCAGCAGCCAAGCCTTGAGGGAAACCTACGAGCAGTACTTC
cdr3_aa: CASSQALRETYEQYF

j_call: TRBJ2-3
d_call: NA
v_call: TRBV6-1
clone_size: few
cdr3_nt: TGTGCGGCGGAGGAGGGAACCAGCACAGATACGCAGTATTTT
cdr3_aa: CAAEEGTSTDTQYF

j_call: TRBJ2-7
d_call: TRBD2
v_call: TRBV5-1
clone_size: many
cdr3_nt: TGCGCCAGCAGCTTGGATAGCGGGGGGCCCTACGAGCAGTACTTC
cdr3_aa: CASSLDSGGPYEQYF

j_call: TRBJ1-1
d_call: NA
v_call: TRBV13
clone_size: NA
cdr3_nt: TGTGCCAGCAGCCAGATGAACACTGAAGCTTTCTTT
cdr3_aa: CASSQMNTEAFF

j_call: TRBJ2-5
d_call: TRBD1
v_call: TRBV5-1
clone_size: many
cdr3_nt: TGCGCCAGCAGCCAGGGGGCGGGTGAGACCCAGTACTTC
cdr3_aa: CASSQGAGETQYF

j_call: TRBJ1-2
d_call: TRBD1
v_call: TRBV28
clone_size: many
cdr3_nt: TGTGCCAGCAGTTCGCCCACAGGGGGCGTCTATGGCTACACCTTC
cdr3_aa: CASSSPTGGVYGYTF